The rows below give T cell receptor beta chains drawn from one sample of a study of blood T cell repertoires in COVID-19. Generated by immunoSEQ multiplex PCR, the TCRdb table keeps only in-frame clones and is missing some. The table shows about 47,000 clones, with 82% occurring only once. The sample taken for sequencing was peripheral blood. Source of these receptors: a human donor with acute or convalescent COVID-19. The donor label of this sample is uncertain. Each CDR3 is given with its conserved first and last residue. D genes are given only for firm matches. A clone size is listed for some rows: how often the clone was seen (once, few, many), or a class if it is expanded.

clone_size j_call d_call v_call cdr3_aa cdr3_nt
. TRBJ1-2 TRBD1 TRBV9 CASSVDSVPGQISYGYTF TGTGCCAGCAGCGTAGATTCCGTACCGGGACAGATATCCTATGGCTACACCTTC
. TRBJ2-1 . TRBV6-5 CASRRLNEQFF TGTGCCAGCAGGAGATTGAATGAGCAGTTCTTC
. TRBJ2-5 TRBD2 TRBV11-1 CASSYPIAGQETQYF TGTGCCAGCAGCTACCCGATAGCGGGGCAAGAGACCCAGTACTTC
. TRBJ2-1 . TRBV5-8 CASSLLNVGEQFF TGTGCCAGCAGCTTGCTTAACGTCGGGGAGCAGTTCTTC
. TRBJ1-1 . TRBV29-1 CSEPREGGTEAFF TGCAGCGAACCGAGGGAAGGAGGCACTGAAGCTTTCTTT
. TRBJ1-1 TRBD1 TRBV11-3 CASSSDRGTEAFF TGTGCCAGCAGCTCGGACAGGGGGACTGAAGCTTTCTTT
. TRBJ1-4 . TRBV2 CASRQGFLEKLFF TGTGCCAGCAGACAGGGTTTTCTGGAAAAACTGTTTTTT
few TRBJ1-2 . TRBV2 CASSEGGTRFNYGYTF TGTGCCAGCAGTGAAGGAGGGACACGCTTTAACTATGGCTACACCTTC
. TRBJ1-1 . TRBV27 CASSLLLNTEAFF TGTGCCAGCAGCTTGCTATTGAACACTGAAGCTTTCTTT
few TRBJ1-5 . TRBV30 CAWSASRDPLYSNQPQHF TGTGCCTGGAGTGCCTCTCGGGATCCGCTATATAGCAATCAGCCCCAGCATTTT
once TRBJ2-5 TRBD2 TRBV19 CASSIGGTSGSGETQYF TGTGCCAGTAGTATAGGAGGAACTAGCGGGAGTGGGGAGACCCAGTACTTC
. TRBJ2-7 TRBD2 TRBV7-9 CASSLAILAGGPLSYEQYF TGTGCCAGCAGCTTAGCAATACTAGCGGGAGGGCCACTCTCCTACGAGCAGTACTTC
once TRBJ2-1 TRBD2 TRBV4-3 CASSLEREERMHNEQFF TGCGCCAGCAGCCTCGAGCGGGAGGAGAGAATGCACAATGAGCAGTTCTTC
. TRBJ1-2 TRBD1 TRBV19 CAGGTGNYGYTF TGTGCCGGAGGGACAGGGAACTATGGCTACACCTTC
medium-sized TRBJ2-3 TRBD2 TRBV15 CATSRDSGGLGFGDTQYF TGTGCCACCAGCAGAGATTCTGGAGGACTAGGGTTTGGAGATACGCAGTATTTT
. TRBJ1-1 TRBD1 TRBV3-1/TRBV3-2 CASSLSDRGGKGEAFF TGTGCCAGCAGCCTGTCGGACAGGGGAGGGAAAGGTGAAGCTTTCTTT
once TRBJ1-2 TRBD1 TRBV28 CASRTLGQGNGYTF TGTGCCAGCAGGACTCTTGGACAGGGGAATGGCTACACCTTC
. TRBJ2-2 TRBD1 TRBV19 CASSKTGTGELFF TGTGCCAGTAGTAAGACAGGGACCGGGGAGCTGTTTTTT
. TRBJ2-3 TRBD1 TRBV4-3 CASSHADRSTDTQYF TGCGCCAGCAGCCATGCGGACAGGAGCACAGATACGCAGTATTTT
. TRBJ1-5 TRBD1 TRBV12-5 CASGASETGGPRFSNQPQHF TGTGCTAGTGGTGCCTCAGAGACAGGGGGTCCTAGGTTTAGCAATCAGCCCCAGCATTTT
. TRBJ2-6 . TRBV5-6 CASSTRRGGANVLTF TGTGCCAGCAGCACCCGCCGGGGAGGGGCCAACGTCCTGACTTTC
. TRBJ2-7 TRBD2 TRBV11-2 CASSLASGGTYEQYF TGTGCCAGCAGCTTGGCTAGCGGAGGGACCTACGAGCAGTACTTC
. TRBJ1-4 TRBD1 TRBV12-3/TRBV12-4 CASRTDRGTKLFF TGTGCCAGCAGAACGGACAGGGGAACGAAACTGTTTTTT
. TRBJ2-3 TRBD1 TRBV11-3 CASSLLGGTGDTQYF TGTGCCAGCAGCTTATTAGGCGGGACAGGGGATACGCAGTATTTT
few TRBJ1-1 . TRBV6-2/TRBV6-3 CASSYTRTATEAFF TGTGCCAGCAGTTATACCCGGACTGCCACTGAAGCTTTCTTT
once TRBJ1-4 TRBD1 TRBV18 CASSPGTGNEKLFF TGTGCCAGCTCCCCCGGGACAGGCAATGAAAAACTGTTTTTT
. TRBJ2-1 . TRBV6-1 CASSEGRTGQFF TGTGCCAGCAGTGAAGGGAGGACGGGGCAGTTCTTC
once TRBJ1-1 . TRBV7-9 CASSLRGPEGGGTEAFF TGTGCCAGCAGCTTAAGGGGACCGGAGGGAGGCGGCACTGAAGCTTTCTTT
. TRBJ2-2 . TRBV6-5 CASRTGPGELFF TGTGCCAGCCGAACAGGGCCCGGGGAGCTGTTTTTT
. TRBJ1-1 . TRBV3-1/TRBV3-2 CASSPTTRSTNTEAFF TGTGCCAGCAGCCCTACTACAAGGTCCACGAACACTGAAGCTTTCTTT
. TRBJ2-1 . TRBV20-1 CSASPPQRGNEQFF TGCAGTGCTAGTCCCCCCCAACGGGGCAATGAGCAGTTCTTC
. TRBJ2-3 . TRBV7-2 CASSSIAAWGDTQYF TGTGCCAGCAGCTCCATAGCGGCGTGGGGAGATACGCAGTATTTT
. TRBJ2-2 . TRBV7-6 CASSTPSGGTGELFF TGTGCCAGCAGCACACCTAGTGGGGGGACCGGGGAGCTGTTTTTT
. TRBJ2-7 . TRBV7-2 CASSLVTSSYEQYF TGTGCCAGCAGCTTAGTTACTAGTTCTTACGAGCAGTACTTC
once TRBJ1-2 TRBD1 TRBV14 CASSQGTGFGYTF TGTGCCAGCAGCCAGGGGACAGGGTTTGGCTACACCTTC
few TRBJ1-6 . TRBV6-1 CASSDWRTVGNSPLHF TGTGCCAGCAGTGATTGGAGGACAGTTGGGAATTCACCCCTCCACTTT
few TRBJ1-2 . TRBV9 CASSVEMGADYGYTF TGTGCCAGCAGCGTAGAGATGGGGGCGGACTATGGCTACACCTTC
. TRBJ1-3 . TRBV21-1 CASSKKPTDSGNTIYF TGTGCCAGCAGCAAAAAACCCACAGACTCTGGAAACACCATATATTTT
. TRBJ2-5 . TRBV1 CTSSLLPHQETQYF TGCACCAGCAGCCTCCTTCCCCACCAAGAGACCCAGTACTTC
. TRBJ1-5 . TRBV28 CASSPGLKPQHF TGTGCCAGCAGTCCCGGTCTAAAGCCCCAGCATTTT
. TRBJ2-3 . TRBV18 CASSPSRARDTQYF TGTGCCAGCTCACCAAGCAGGGCTCGGGATACGCAGTATTTT
. TRBJ2-6 TRBD1 TRBV7-2 CASSLSGGTGANVLTF TGTGCCAGCAGCTTATCAGGGGGCACGGGGGCCAACGTCCTGACTTTC
. TRBJ1-2 . TRBV19 CASSIGREHYGYTF TGTGCCAGTAGTATAGGAAGAGAACACTATGGCTACACCTTC
. TRBJ2-7 TRBD2 TRBV4-2 CASSPTFLAGGYSYEQYF TGTGCCAGCAGCCCTACCTTTCTAGCGGGGGGCTACTCCTACGAGCAGTACTTC
. TRBJ2-3 . TRBV6-6 CASTASDTQYF TGTGCCAGCACTGCGTCAGATACGCAGTATTTT
. TRBJ2-7 TRBD1 TRBV6-1 CASSDGQVDEQYF TGTGCCAGCAGTGACGGACAGGTGGACGAGCAGTACTTC
. TRBJ2-7 TRBD2 TRBV27 CASREGRETYEQYF TGTGCCAGCAGGGAGGGGAGGGAGACCTACGAGCAGTACTTC
. TRBJ1-1 TRBD1 TRBV5-8 CASSLEGARVNTEAFF TGTGCCAGCAGCTTAGAGGGGGCGAGGGTGAACACTGAAGCTTTCTTT
. TRBJ1-2 . TRBV21-1 CASSHPCYTF TGTGCCAGCAGCCATCCATGCTACACCTTC
once TRBJ2-5 . TRBV18 CASGYQETQYF TGTGCCAGCGGCTACCAAGAGACCCAGTACTTC
. TRBJ1-2 TRBD1 TRBV7-9 CASSLGDRVDGYTF TGTGCCAGCAGCTTAGGGGACAGGGTGGATGGCTACACCTTC
. TRBJ1-6 . TRBV3-1/TRBV3-2 CASSLGRSGNVAYNSPLHF TGTGCCAGCAGCCTCGGTCGAAGCGGGAATGTGGCCTATAATTCACCCCTCCACTTT
. TRBJ2-3 TRBD2 TRBV7-2 CASSILAGGRDTQYF TGTGCCAGCAGCATACTAGCGGGAGGGAGAGATACGCAGTATTTT
. TRBJ1-6 . TRBV4-1 CASSQDSDRRNYNSPLHF TGCGCCAGCAGCCAAGATAGCGACCGGAGAAACTATAATTCACCCCTCCACTTT
. TRBJ1-6 . TRBV27 CASSVDSQPPLHF TGTGCCAGCAGTGTGGACAGCCAGCCTCCCCTCCACTTT
. TRBJ1-6 TRBD1 TRBV7-6 CASSFDQGANSPLHF TGTGCCAGCAGCTTCGATCAGGGGGCTAATTCACCCCTCCACTTT
. TRBJ1-6 TRBD1 TRBV10-3 CAITRDSVNSPLHF TGTGCCATCACTAGGGACAGCGTTAATTCACCCCTCCACTTT
. TRBJ2-6 TRBD1 TRBV7-2 CASSPRTGLLLSGANVLTF TGTGCCAGCAGCCCGAGGACAGGGTTGTTACTTTCTGGGGCCAACGTCCTGACTTTC
once TRBJ1-4 . TRBV18 CASSPPMAGTLKATNEKLFF TGTGCCAGCTCACCACCGATGGCAGGGACACTAAAGGCAACTAATGAAAAACTGTTTTTT
. TRBJ2-3 . TRBV6-5 CATQSGDGTDTQYF TGTGCCACACAGTCAGGGGACGGCACAGATACGCAGTATTTT